This entry features one T cell receptor (beta chain) sequence. This entry comes from a study of CD8 T cell repertoires and HIV-1 epitope variants. The overall study: Controls were a CMV, EBV and flu peptide pool, Ebola AY9 negative control, and no-peptide well.

V dropped 3 bases and J dropped 2; count of bases not matched to a gene: 8. CDR1 and CDR2 from the germline V gene are SGHRS and YFSETQ. CDR3 length: 16 amino acids. Method: immunoSEQ multiplex PCR; TCRdb's copy keeps in-frame clones and lacks some. This sample has more than 85,000 clones, with almost 75% found just once. Sequenced input: uncultured baseline CD8+ T cells from peripheral blood mononuclear cells (PBMCs). This sequence was found in a male donor with HIV. V gene TRBV5-1 combines with J gene TRBJ1-2; 9 bases align to TRBD1. Here the CDR3 DNA reads TGCGCCAGCAGCTCCGGGGGGACAGGGAAAAACTATGGCTACACCTTC. It encodes CASSSGGTGKNYGYTF.